This T cell receptor (beta chain) appears in the sequencing data of a study of CD8 T cells in ankylosing spondylitis. Findings and limits, study-wide: Relatively rare in peripheral blood, disease-linked clones were also CD8+. It was reported that disease-linked clones were significantly enriched in matched ankylosing spondylitis synovial fluid.

The CDR3 sequence is 14 residues long. The J segment lost 5 bases and the V segment lost 5 bases, leaving 7 bases of the junction unmatched. Per germline, CDR1 DFQATT and CDR2 SNEGSKA (reference sequence). Molecular-barcoded quantitative 5'-RACE produced these TCR beta libraries. From the 5' RACE reads, TCRdb called clonotypes with MiXCR, one entry per CDR3 protein. The repertoire consists of 290,000 or so distinct CDR3 sequences, with less than 25% occurring once and the leading ten covering 3% to 4%. For this clonotype: The target antigen is unknown.

Sequencing was performed on blood, either unsorted or a sorted T cell fraction (not recorded which). The rearrangement joins TRBV20-1 to TRBJ2-5; 11 bases are shared with TRBD1. The TCR comes from a female donor with ankylosing spondylitis or in good health (not recorded which). The CDR3 sequence is CSAPLRDRGETQYF. For the CDR3, the DNA is TGCAGTGCTCCCCTCCGGGACAGGGGGGAGACCCAGTACTTC.